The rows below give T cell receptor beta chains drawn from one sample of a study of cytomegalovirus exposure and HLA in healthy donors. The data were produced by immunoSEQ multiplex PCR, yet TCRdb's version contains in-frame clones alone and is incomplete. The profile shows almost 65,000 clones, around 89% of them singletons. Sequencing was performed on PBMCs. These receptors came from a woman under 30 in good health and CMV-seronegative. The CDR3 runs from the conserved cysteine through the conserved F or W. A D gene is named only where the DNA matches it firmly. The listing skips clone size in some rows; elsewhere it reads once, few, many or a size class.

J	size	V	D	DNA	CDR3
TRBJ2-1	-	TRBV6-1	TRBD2	TGTGCCAGCAGTGAAACGGGGGGGCGGGCGATCTACAATGAGCAGTTCTTC	CASSETGGRAIYNEQFF
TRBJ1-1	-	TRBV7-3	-	TGTGCCAGCAGCTTAATGCCAGGGTTAACTGAAGCTTTCTTT	CASSLMPGLTEAFF
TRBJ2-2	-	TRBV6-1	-	TGTGCCAGCAGTGAACTGGGGGGTAATGGGGAGCTGTTTTTT	CASSELGGNGELFF
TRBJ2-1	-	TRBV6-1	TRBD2	TGTGCCAGCAGTGTAAGACTAGCGGAATACAATGAGCAGTTCTTC	CASSVRLAEYNEQFF
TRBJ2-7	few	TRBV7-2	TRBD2	TGTGCCAGCAGCAAGGCGGGGGGTATCGAGCAGTACTTC	CASSKAGGIEQYF
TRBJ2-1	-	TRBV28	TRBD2	TGTGCCAGCAGTTTAATCGCGTCGGGAGGGCCGTTCTTC	CASSLIASGGPFF
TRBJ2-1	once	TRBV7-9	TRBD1	TGTGCCAGCAGCTCCGACGGACAGGGGAGGGACAATGAGCAGTTCTTC	CASSSDGQGRDNEQFF
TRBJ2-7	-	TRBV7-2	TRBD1	TGTGCCAGCAGCTCCTCGACAGGGGAGGCCTACGAGCAGTACTTC	CASSSSTGEAYEQYF
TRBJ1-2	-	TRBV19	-	TGTGCCAGTAGTATGTGGGGAAGGGGCTATGGCTACACCTTC	CASSMWGRGYGYTF
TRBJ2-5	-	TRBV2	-	TGTGCCGCCAGGACAGACCAAGAGACCCAGTACTTC	CAARTDQETQYF
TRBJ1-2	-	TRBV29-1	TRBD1	TGCAGCGTAGCAACAGGGGCAATTGGCTACACCTTC	CSVATGAIGYTF
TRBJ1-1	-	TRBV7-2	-	TGTGCCAGCAGCGGGGGTCCAGGGAGGGATACTGAAGCTTTCTTT	CASSGGPGRDTEAFF
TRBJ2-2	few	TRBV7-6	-	TGTGCCAGCAGCCAAACAGGGTATCAGGCCGGGGAGCTGTTTTTT	CASSQTGYQAGELFF
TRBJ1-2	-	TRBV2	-	TGTGCCAGCAGTGAAGTCGGGGATGGCTACACCTTC	CASSEVGDGYTF
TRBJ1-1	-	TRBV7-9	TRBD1	TGTGCCAGCAGCTCACCGGACAGGGGGATAATGAACACTGAAGCTTTCTTT	CASSSPDRGIMNTEAFF
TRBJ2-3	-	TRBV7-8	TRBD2	TGTGCCAGCAGGCCGCTATGGCGGGAGGATTTAGATACGCAGTATTTT	CASRPLWREDLDTQYF
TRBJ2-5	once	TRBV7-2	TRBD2	TGTGCCAGCAGCTACGTTAGCGGGACTGGGGGGGAGACCCAGTACTTC	CASSYVSGTGGETQYF